The sequence of this T cell receptor beta chain was determined in a study of cytomegalovirus exposure and HLA in healthy donors (dated by TCRdb to the late 2010s). Background on the whole study: An earlier analysis of roughly 610 of the donors reported approximately 280 Gb of sequence data and 95 million to 140 million unique TCR beta sequences obtained from around 190 million T cells. An early release that covered roughly 600 HLA-typed donors contained approximately 300 gigabases of sequencing data and tens of millions of unique TCR sequences. Among the roughly 390 genotyped donors, around 81% belonged to the genetic ancestry cluster associated with self-reported Caucasian donors. The study was designed to test whether signatures of past pathogen exposure could be identified by cataloging public T cell receptors. Using immunosequencing, the study profiled T cell repertoires from 666 subjects and related those repertoires to cytomegalovirus serostatus. Besides the first cohort of more than 650 subjects, a separate validation cohort made up of around 120 different subjects was used. To predict cytomegalovirus infection status, the study brought together high-throughput TCR immunosequencing, statistical association of individual TCRs with disease status, and machine learning. A later analysis re-analyzed previously published TCR beta repertoires from hundreds of donors and added high-resolution HLA genotyping to study TCR occurrence patterns. In the later analysis, no new phenotypic data were used to find candidate immune exposures; instead, reliance was placed on TCR beta sequences and their occurrence across donors. To decide whether each TCR beta V gene segment behaved as functional or pseudogenic, an earlier analysis of some 600 of the donors relied on high-throughput TCR beta sequencing. Donor age, sex, ethnicity and CMV serostatus were compiled together with the repertoire data. Genome-wide SNP genotypes for about 55% of the roughly 670 donors were used in a later genetic analysis, which treated that subset as a discovery cohort. Every discovery cohort repertoire had been produced on one sequencing platform. HLA typing covered class I and class II loci at four-digit resolution. Typing coverage varied by locus: 629-630 donors for A, B, C, DRB1 and DQB1; approximately 520 for DQA1; around 610 for DPA1; 450 to 480 for DPB1. Roughly 5 DR-DQ haplotypes were treated as single units for association and clustering because of strong linkage in the cohort. Across 398 genotyped donors of the cohort, an average of roughly 250,000 unique TCR beta nucleotide sequences per donor were sequenced, and roughly 18% of those sequences were non-productive. General study outcomes and caveats: A few of the identified cytomegalovirus-associated TCR beta chains were confirmed in vitro to be specific for cytomegalovirus antigens. In an earlier analysis of some 540 of the donors, most TCR beta V segments appeared in productive rearrangements about 90% or about 30% of the time, broadly matching IMGT annotations. HLA typing was unavailable for some donors at each locus, so association tests used only the typed subset. According to a later genetic analysis, donors in an Asian-associated ancestry cluster had fewer N-insertions in productive TCRs than the approximately 650-donor mean. Correlated functional status among segregating V segments might be attributable to linkage disequilibrium, but an unknown experimental factor could not be ruled out. The 87-base-pair reads could not distinguish some IMGT-functional V segments, including TRBV6-2 and TRBV6-3, so those segments were excluded. A further reported finding was that TCR beta sequences accurately predicted the HLA-A and HLA-B alleles for most subjects in the first cohort. A total of 150 to 200 TCR beta chains were listed by the study as associated with cytomegalovirus. The authors suggested that the approach could potentially be generalized to other disease states and immunological phenotypes. A cluster of highly shared sequence variants was judged likely to be a technical artifact of the sequencing pipeline. Because counts were too low, about 15 rarely observed V segments, including chromosome 9 orphons, were left out of the earlier analysis of several hundred of the donors. When HLA alleles, especially DR and DQ, strongly co-occurred, TCR associations were difficult to assign to individual alleles. The only immune exposure information available for the cohort was CMV serostatus. An association between a missense DCLRE1C variant and V-gene and J-gene trimming of TCR beta chains was found in a later genetic analysis and replicated in an independent cohort. Compared with equally common non-associated chains, HLA-associated TCR beta chains in a later analysis were more clonally expanded and had lower generation probabilities. In a later analysis, most CMV-associated TCR beta chains were found to appear HLA-restricted, with HLA associations seemingly driven largely by CMV exposure. Only TCR beta chains were sequenced in this cohort, and the absence of alpha or paired-chain data limited detectable features. While some public TCRs were present in many individuals, most TCR sequences turned up only very rarely across donors. In a later analysis, several top co-occurrence clusters were reported to appear linked to parvovirus B19, influenza, CMV and Epstein-Barr virus. In a later analysis, the rate of TCR association differed among HLA loci, with DRB1 alleles having the most associated TCRs and HLA-C alleles having the fewest. Sequencing depth was assumed to be roughly uniform across donors in the presence/absence analyses, though that assumption may not hold. Specific HLA alleles were associated with 15,000 to 20,000 TCR beta sequences at a false discovery rate of 0.05 in a later analysis. The classifier was reported to diagnose cytomegalovirus status with high specificity and sensitivity in both the original cohort and the validation cohort.

Note on this clone: No cognate antigen has been identified for it. No much larger clone exists at a distance of one base, and base qualities are not known.

The cohort was made up of about 610 healthy bone marrow donors. At the time of sampling, every cohort member was nominally healthy, though immune exposures that went unrecorded were likely present. The donor tested CMV seropositive, placing the donor among the roughly 300 seropositive members of the cohort. A peripheral blood sample was collected from each donor, and TCR beta sequencing was performed on peripheral blood mononuclear cells. The Qiagen DNeasy Blood Extraction Kit was used to extract genomic DNA from the blood cell samples. Including the terminal cysteine and phenylalanine, the CDR3 comprises 15 residues. Of all the DNA, just the CDR3 is kept, 45 bases in frame from base 1. V loses 0 bases, J loses 2 bases, and the germline ends lie 10 bases apart. CDR1 and CDR2 are read off the germline V gene as SGHTA and FQGTGA. Receptor libraries were prepared by the immunoSEQ multiplex PCR assay. A mixture of 60 forward primers for TCR Vbeta segments and 13 reverse primers for TCR Jbeta segments was used in the multiplex PCR. The CDR3 region of rearranged TCR beta genes was amplified from genomic DNA with a multiplex PCR assay. Amplified TCR beta libraries were sequenced as 87-base-pair reads on the Illumina HiSeq System. In the authors' own workflow: A later analysis counted some 80 million unique TCR beta chains across the 650 to 700 repertoires, and roughly 10 million of these chains were shared by at least two donors. Raw reads were error-corrected and collapsed into unique sequences by a nearest-neighbor algorithm in which closely related sequences were merged to remove PCR and sequencing errors. CDR3 sequences were aligned to IMGT reference sequences to assign V, D and J gene segments. For a sequence to be retained, a match of at least six nucleotides to both a V gene segment and a J gene segment was required. A rearrangement was called productive if the CDR3 had no stop codons and remained in frame with V and J, and every other rearrangement was called non-productive. Following IMGT convention, CDR3 was defined as the stretch from the second conserved V-encoded cysteine up to the conserved J-encoded phenylalanine. The earlier analysis of about 610 of the donors excluded sequences that lacked an unambiguous match to a single V gene segment. In an earlier analysis of more than 500 of the donors, a V segment was called functional when productive rearrangements were above 56.7%, and segregating when the standard deviation between donors exceeded 5%. A statistical classification framework was developed to diagnose cytomegalovirus status using the catalog of TCR beta chain sequences. In a later analysis, TCR nucleotide sequences were compared against IMGT/GENE-DB human TR gene sequences so that V and J genes could be assigned. A later analysis assigned CDR3 sequences and most-parsimonious VDJ recombination scenarios with the TCRdist pipeline. In a later analysis, each TCR beta chain was defined by its CDR3 amino acid sequence together with its V-gene family, and reads without a unique V-gene family were excluded. In a later analysis, 450 to 600 highly shared, low-generation-probability nucleotide sequences were removed to address suspected cross-contamination and a sequencing artifact. A later analysis calculated a clonal expansion index for each public chain from normalized within-repertoire ranks of inferred template counts. A later analysis computed generation probabilities with a VDJ recombination model fitted to out-of-frame rearrangements, and checked the results against IGoR. Hypergeometric tests were used in a later analysis to score TCR-TCR, TCR-HLA and TCR-CMV co-occurrence, with a repertoire-size bias correction applied to the TCR pairs. To estimate false discovery rates, a later analysis permuted the HLA or CMV assignments 20 times. In a later analysis, co-occurring TCRs were grouped using DBSCAN, and TCRdist sequence similarity was added for clustering within HLA-allele-positive subsets. For co-occurrence clustering, repertoires with fewer than 30,000 or more than 120,000 public chains were excluded, along with five repertoires with anomalous nucleotide sharing. TCRdb carries this immuneACCESS record with in-frame sequences only. Its versions omit some clonotypes, under half of them owing to an unresolved V gene in the studies checked, with the rest unexplained. The D gene and trimming were derived from the DNA, and the V and J assignments and clone size from that table. The sample table records just over 150,000 clones; approximately 80% of these occur just once. The ten largest clones add up to 5.5% to 8.5% of the sample.

Rearrangement joined TRBV7-3 to TRBJ2-5; the D gene assignment is ambiguous. Sequenced sample: PBMCs. The origin of this receptor is a woman between 45 and 65 years old in good health and CMV-seropositive. CDR3 region: CASSLTGRPQETQYF. The DNA sequence follows: TGTGCCAGCAGCTTAACCGGCAGGCCTCAAGAGACCCAGTACTTC.